Reported below is one T cell receptor beta chain. What it binds is unknown. Execution of the assay was at deep level. This table comes from immunoSEQ multiplex PCR, and its TCRdb copy is limited to in-frame clones, with some not included. Of about a million clones in the sample, approximately 75% are singletons; the top ten hold 0.89%. Deletions cut 6 bases from V and 3 bases from J, with 14 bases between. Germline V gene data show CDR1 as MNHEY and CDR2 as SVGAGI. The CDR3 spans 15 residues. The entry originates in a study of shared clonotypes between healthy human individuals. As for the study in general: The donors, a couple of women and a few men, were aged 18 to 49.

Study-level results: Richness estimates generally favored naive over memory subsets. Represented diversity (both genetic and exposure-history) was limited by the small number of donors.

The sample consisted of memory CD4+ T cells from PBMCs. Subset noted: CD45RA-negative fraction. This TCR derives from a man aged 18-30 years in good health. Some clones in this sample may be carry-over from other donors' samples. V gene TRBV6-5 combines with J gene TRBJ2-2; the D is unclear. The chain's CDR3 is CASSSRAFDTGELFF. CDR3 nucleotides: TGTGCCAGCAGCTCCCGGGCATTCGACACCGGGGAGCTGTTTTTT.